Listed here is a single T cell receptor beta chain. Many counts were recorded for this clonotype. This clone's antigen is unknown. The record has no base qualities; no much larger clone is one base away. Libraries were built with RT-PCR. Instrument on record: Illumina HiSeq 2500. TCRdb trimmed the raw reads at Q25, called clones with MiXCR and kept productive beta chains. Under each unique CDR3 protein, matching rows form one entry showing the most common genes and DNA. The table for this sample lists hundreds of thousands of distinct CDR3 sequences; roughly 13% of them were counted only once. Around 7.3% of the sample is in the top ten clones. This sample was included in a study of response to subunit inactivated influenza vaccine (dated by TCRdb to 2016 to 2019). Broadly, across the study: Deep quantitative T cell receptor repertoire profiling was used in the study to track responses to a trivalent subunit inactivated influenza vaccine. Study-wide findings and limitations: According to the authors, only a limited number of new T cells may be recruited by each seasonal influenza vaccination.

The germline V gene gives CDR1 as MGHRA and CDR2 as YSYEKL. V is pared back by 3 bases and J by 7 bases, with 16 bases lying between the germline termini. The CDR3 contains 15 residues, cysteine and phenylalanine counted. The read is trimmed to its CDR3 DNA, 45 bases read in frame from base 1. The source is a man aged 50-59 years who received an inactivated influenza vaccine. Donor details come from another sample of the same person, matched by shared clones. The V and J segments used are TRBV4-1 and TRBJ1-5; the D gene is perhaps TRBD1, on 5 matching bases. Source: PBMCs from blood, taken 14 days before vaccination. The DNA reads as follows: TGCGCCAGCAGCCACTACCCCGGGGGTGTGCAGCCCCAGCATTTT. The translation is CASSHYPGGVQPQHF.